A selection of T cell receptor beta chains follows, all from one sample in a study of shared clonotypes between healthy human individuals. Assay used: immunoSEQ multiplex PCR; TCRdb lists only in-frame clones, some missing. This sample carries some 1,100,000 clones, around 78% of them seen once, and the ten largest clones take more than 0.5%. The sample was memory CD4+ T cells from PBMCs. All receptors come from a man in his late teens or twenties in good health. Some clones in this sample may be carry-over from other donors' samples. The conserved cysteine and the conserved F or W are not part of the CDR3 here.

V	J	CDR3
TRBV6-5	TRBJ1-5	ASSLGGGLGNQPQH
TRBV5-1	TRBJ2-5	ASSIGTGAQETQY
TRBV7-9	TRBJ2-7	ASSPIVQDSHEQY
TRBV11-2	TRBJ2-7	ASSLGRGTGSYEQY
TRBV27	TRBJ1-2	ASGRDRIYGYT
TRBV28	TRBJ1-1	ASTSLGRNTEAF
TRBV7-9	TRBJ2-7	ASRPRQGPNYEQY
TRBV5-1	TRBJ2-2	ASRLTVNGELF
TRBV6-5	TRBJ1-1	ASNSKSRGIWGAF
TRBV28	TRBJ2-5	ASSGEASLKETQY
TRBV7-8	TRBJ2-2	ASSLVGGRGTGELF
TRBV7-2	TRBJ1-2	ASSLERKDYGYT
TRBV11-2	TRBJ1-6	ASSLDGSGQGYSPLH
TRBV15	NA	ATSTGLAGVREQY
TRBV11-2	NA	ASTVRQGNGPYEQY
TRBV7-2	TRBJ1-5	ASREKGVSGQPQH
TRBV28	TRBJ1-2	ASSLFSDGYT
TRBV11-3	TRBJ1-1	ASSLGGMNTEAF
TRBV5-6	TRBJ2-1	ASSPGFSSSYNEQF
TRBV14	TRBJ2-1	ASSRTSGGVYNEQF
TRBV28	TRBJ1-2	ASSLDSNYGYT
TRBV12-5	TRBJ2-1	ASGFGTSGRNEQF
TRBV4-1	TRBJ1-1	ASSQGRAGRDTEAF
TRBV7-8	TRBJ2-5	ASSWQAQETQY
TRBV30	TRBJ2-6	ACPTGGSGANVLT
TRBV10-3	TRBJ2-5	AITSGAGGTQY
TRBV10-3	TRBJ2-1	AISGQGSSGSESYNEQF
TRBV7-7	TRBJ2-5	ASSLGDRGRPYQETQY
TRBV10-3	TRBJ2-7	AISGAGDPY
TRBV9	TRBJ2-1	ASSAPARDEQF
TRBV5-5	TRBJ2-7	ASSLTTSGTYEQY
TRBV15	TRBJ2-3	ATSRDAGGPDTQY
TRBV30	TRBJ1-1	AFRWVTEAF
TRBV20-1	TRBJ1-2	SAREVGYT
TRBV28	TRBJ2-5	ASIQLGLAGRETQY
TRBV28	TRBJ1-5	ASSLQGQPQH
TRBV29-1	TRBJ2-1	SVESRGPYNEQF
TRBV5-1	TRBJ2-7	ASSFVAGSKYEQY
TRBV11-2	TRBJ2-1	ASSAGLGTEQF
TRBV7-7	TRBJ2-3	ASSPGPLQGGTDTQY
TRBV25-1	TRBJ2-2	ASRPGLNTGELF
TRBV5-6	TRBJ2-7	ASSLPDRSSYEQY
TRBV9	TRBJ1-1	ASSVDPENTEAF
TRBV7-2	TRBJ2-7	ASSPGPRSHEQY
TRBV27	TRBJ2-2	ASRLIAANTGELF
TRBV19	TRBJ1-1	ATIRTLGTALKMNTEAF
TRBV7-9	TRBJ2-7	ASSNRTEQY
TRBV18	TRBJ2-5	ASSPAQETQY
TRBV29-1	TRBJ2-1	SVVKLKWSEQF
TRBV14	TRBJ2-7	ASSQDLGLSSYEQY
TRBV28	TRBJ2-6	ASTSGPGANVLT
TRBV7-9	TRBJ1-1	ASRVMNTEAF
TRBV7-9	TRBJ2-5	ASSLASGSLQETQY
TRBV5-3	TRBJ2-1	ARSSGLAYNEQF
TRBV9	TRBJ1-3	ASSPRTGSGNTIY
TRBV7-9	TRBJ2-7	ASSPDPGSKQY
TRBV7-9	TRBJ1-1	ASSLNTNTEAF
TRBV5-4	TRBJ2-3	ASSPRLATDTQY